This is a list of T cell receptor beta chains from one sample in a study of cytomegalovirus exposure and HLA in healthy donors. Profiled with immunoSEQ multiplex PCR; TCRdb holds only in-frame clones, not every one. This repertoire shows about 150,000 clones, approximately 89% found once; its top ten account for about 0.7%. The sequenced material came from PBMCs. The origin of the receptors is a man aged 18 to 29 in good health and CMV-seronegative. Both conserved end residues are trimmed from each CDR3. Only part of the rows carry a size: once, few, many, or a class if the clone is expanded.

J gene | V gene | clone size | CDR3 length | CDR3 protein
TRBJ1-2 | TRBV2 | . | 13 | ASRIRGATLYGYT
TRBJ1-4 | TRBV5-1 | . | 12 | ASRLSGPNEKLF
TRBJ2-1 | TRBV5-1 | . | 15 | ASSPSPGLAAGNEQF
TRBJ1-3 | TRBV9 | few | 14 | ASSASQGLAGNTIY
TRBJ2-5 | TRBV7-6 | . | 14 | ASSLVAARYQETQY
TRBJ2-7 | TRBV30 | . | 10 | AWSRQGYEQY
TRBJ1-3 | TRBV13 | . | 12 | ASSLGTARNTIY
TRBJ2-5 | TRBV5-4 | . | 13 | ASSLGLAGEETQY
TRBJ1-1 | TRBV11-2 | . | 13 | ASSLNSVPGTEAF
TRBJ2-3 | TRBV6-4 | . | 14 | ASSPTSGRGSDTQY
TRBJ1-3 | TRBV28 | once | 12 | ASSGTASGNTIY
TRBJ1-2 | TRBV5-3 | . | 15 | ARSLNRDRGSADGYT
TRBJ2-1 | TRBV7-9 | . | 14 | ASSSTGLGRYNEQF
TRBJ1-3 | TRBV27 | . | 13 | ASSLSRGSGNTIY
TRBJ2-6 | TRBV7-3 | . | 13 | ASSFQTAGANVLT
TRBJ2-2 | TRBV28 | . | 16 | ASSHGLTKRERAGELF
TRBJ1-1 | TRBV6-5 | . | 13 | ASSYKGQGAAEAF
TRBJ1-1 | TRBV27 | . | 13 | ASSQTEGGYTEAF
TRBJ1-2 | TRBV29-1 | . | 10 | SVFREDYGYT
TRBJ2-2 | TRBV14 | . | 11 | ASSQEYAGELF
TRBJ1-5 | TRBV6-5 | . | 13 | ASSKTGSSNQPQH
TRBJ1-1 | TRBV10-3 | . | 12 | AIRQQGGNTEAF
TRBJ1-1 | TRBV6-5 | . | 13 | ASSYETGGDTEAF
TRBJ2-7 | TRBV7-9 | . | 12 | ASSLVTARDEQY
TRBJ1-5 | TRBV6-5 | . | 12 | ASSGTGISQPQH
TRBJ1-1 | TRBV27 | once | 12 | ASSLTGMNTEAF
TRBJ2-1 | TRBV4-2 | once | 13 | ASSPLAGGPHEQF
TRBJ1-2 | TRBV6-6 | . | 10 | ASSYQEYGYT